This is a list of T cell receptor beta chains from one sample in a study of cytomegalovirus exposure and HLA in healthy donors. Sequencing was performed with immunoSEQ multiplex PCR; in TCRdb, only in-frame clones are kept and a portion is missing. In the table there are 90,000 or so clones, 65% to 80% of which are singletons. The sequenced sample was PBMCs. These receptors all stem from a man between 60 and 70 years old in good health and CMV-seronegative. CDR3s include the opening cysteine and the closing phenylalanine or tryptophan. The D gene is left open where the match is weak. Expanded clones are given a class, and other clones once, few, many or no size at all.

d_gene: TRBD2
abundance: NA
j_gene: TRBJ2-1
len: 18
v_gene: TRBV4-1
CDR3aa: CASSQVPAGLAGVNEQFF
CDR3nt: TGCGCCAGCAGCCAAGTCCCCGCGGGACTAGCGGGGGTCAATGAGCAGTTCTTC

d_gene: NA
abundance: few
j_gene: TRBJ1-2
len: 14
v_gene: TRBV6-5
CDR3aa: CASSTGGARSGYTF
CDR3nt: TGTGCCAGCAGTACCGGGGGGGCGCGCAGCGGCTACACCTTC

d_gene: TRBD2
abundance: NA
j_gene: TRBJ2-2
len: 18
v_gene: TRBV7-6
CDR3aa: CASSPAAGGGAKAGELFF
CDR3nt: TGTGCCAGCAGCCCCGCCGCGGGCGGGGGGGCTAAGGCCGGGGAGCTGTTTTTT

d_gene: NA
abundance: NA
j_gene: TRBJ1-3
len: 17
v_gene: TRBV14
CDR3aa: CASSQDLGPLSGNTIYF
CDR3nt: TGTGCCAGCAGCCAAGACCTCGGTCCCCTCTCTGGAAACACCATATATTTT

d_gene: TRBD1
abundance: NA
j_gene: TRBJ1-6
len: 14
v_gene: TRBV6-1
CDR3aa: CASTKPTGNSPLHF
CDR3nt: TGTGCCAGCACCAAGCCGACAGGGAATTCACCCCTCCACTTT

d_gene: NA
abundance: NA
j_gene: TRBJ2-2
len: 14
v_gene: TRBV30
CDR3aa: CAWSVGLSTGELFF
CDR3nt: TGTGCCTGGAGTGTGGGACTTTCCACCGGGGAGCTGTTTTTT

d_gene: TRBD1
abundance: NA
j_gene: TRBJ1-1
len: 16
v_gene: TRBV9
CDR3aa: CASSVLVGTGGTEAFF
CDR3nt: TGTGCCAGCAGCGTACTGGTGGGGACAGGGGGCACTGAAGCTTTCTTT

d_gene: NA
abundance: NA
j_gene: TRBJ1-3
len: 13
v_gene: TRBV11-2
CDR3aa: CASSLAIANTIYF
CDR3nt: TGTGCCAGCAGCTTAGCTATCGCTAACACCATATATTTT

d_gene: NA
abundance: NA
j_gene: TRBJ1-5
len: 12
v_gene: TRBV27
CDR3aa: CATSSGGQPQHF
CDR3nt: TGTGCCACCTCGAGTGGCGGTCAGCCCCAGCATTTT

d_gene: TRBD2
abundance: NA
j_gene: TRBJ2-7
len: 18
v_gene: TRBV5-3
CDR3aa: CARSSPAQDGGAWYEQYF
CDR3nt: TGTGCCAGAAGCTCTCCCGCCCAGGACGGGGGGGCATGGTACGAGCAGTACTTC

d_gene: NA
abundance: NA
j_gene: TRBJ1-1
len: 14
v_gene: TRBV13
CDR3aa: CASSPGRLNTEAFF
CDR3nt: TGTGCCAGCAGCCCCGGGAGGCTAAACACTGAAGCTTTCTTT

d_gene: TRBD2
abundance: NA
j_gene: TRBJ2-5
len: 15
v_gene: TRBV9
CDR3aa: CASSEGLAGVETQYF
CDR3nt: TGTGCCAGCAGCGAGGGGCTAGCGGGGGTGGAGACCCAGTACTTC

d_gene: TRBD2
abundance: NA
j_gene: TRBJ2-1
len: 14
v_gene: TRBV4-1
CDR3aa: CASSQPGGLREQFF
CDR3nt: TGCGCCAGCAGCCAACCGGGGGGGCTGCGGGAGCAGTTCTTC

d_gene: NA
abundance: once
j_gene: TRBJ2-1
len: 15
v_gene: TRBV18
CDR3aa: CASSPRVGSYNEQFF
CDR3nt: TGTGCCAGCTCACCGAGGGTGGGCTCCTACAATGAGCAGTTCTTC

d_gene: NA
abundance: NA
j_gene: TRBJ1-1
len: 15
v_gene: TRBV10-3
CDR3aa: CAISESIQQNTEAFF
CDR3nt: TGTGCCATCAGTGAGTCGATACAACAGAACACTGAAGCTTTCTTT

d_gene: TRBD1
abundance: NA
j_gene: TRBJ1-1
len: 13
v_gene: TRBV25-1
CDR3aa: CASSATGVTEAFF
CDR3nt: TGTGCCAGCAGCGCCACAGGGGTCACTGAAGCTTTCTTT

d_gene: NA
abundance: NA
j_gene: TRBJ1-3
len: 16
v_gene: TRBV6-5
CDR3aa: CASSYSNRLSGNTIYF
CDR3nt: TGTGCCAGCAGTTACTCGAACCGACTCTCTGGAAACACCATATATTTT

d_gene: NA
abundance: NA
j_gene: TRBJ1-1
len: 12
v_gene: TRBV5-4
CDR3aa: CASSLLVGEAFF
CDR3nt: TGTGCCAGCAGCCTCCTTGTCGGTGAAGCTTTCTTT

d_gene: TRBD1
abundance: NA
j_gene: TRBJ2-7
len: 16
v_gene: TRBV4-1
CDR3aa: CASSQAADRATYEQYF
CDR3nt: TGCGCCAGCAGCCAAGCTGCGGACAGGGCAACCTACGAGCAGTACTTC

d_gene: NA
abundance: NA
j_gene: TRBJ1-5
len: 13
v_gene: TRBV6-5
CDR3aa: CASRVDSNQPQHF
CDR3nt: TGTGCCAGCAGGGTAGATAGCAATCAGCCCCAGCATTTT

d_gene: TRBD1
abundance: few
j_gene: TRBJ2-3
len: 16
v_gene: TRBV6-5
CDR3aa: CASSYSAGGFTDTQYF
CDR3nt: TGTGCCAGCAGTTACTCGGCAGGGGGCTTTACAGATACGCAGTATTTT

d_gene: NA
abundance: many
j_gene: TRBJ1-1
len: 12
v_gene: TRBV29-1
CDR3aa: CSVVFMGASAFF
CDR3nt: TGCAGCGTTGTGTTTATGGGGGCCTCAGCTTTCTTT

d_gene: NA
abundance: once
j_gene: TRBJ2-5
len: 13
v_gene: TRBV6-1
CDR3aa: CAIVRDRFGGQYF
CDR3nt: TGTGCCATCGTGCGGGACAGGTTCGGGGGGCAGTACTTC

d_gene: NA
abundance: NA
j_gene: TRBJ1-6
len: 15
v_gene: TRBV18
CDR3aa: CASRSDSSYNSPLHF
CDR3nt: TGTGCCAGCCGGTCTGACAGCTCCTATAATTCACCCCTCCACTTT

d_gene: TRBD2
abundance: NA
j_gene: TRBJ2-5
len: 17
v_gene: TRBV2
CDR3aa: CASRGTSGGTYQETQYF
CDR3nt: TGTGCCAGCAGGGGGACTAGCGGGGGGACCTACCAAGAGACCCAGTACTTC

d_gene: NA
abundance: NA
j_gene: TRBJ2-1
len: 12
v_gene: TRBV6-1
CDR3aa: CASSGERNEQFF
CDR3nt: TGTGCCAGCAGTGGAGAGAGGAATGAGCAGTTCTTC

d_gene: NA
abundance: NA
j_gene: TRBJ2-1
len: 16
v_gene: TRBV4-1
CDR3aa: CASSQEVTSFHNEQFF
CDR3nt: TGCGCCAGCAGCCAAGAGGTGACTAGTTTCCACAATGAGCAGTTCTTC

d_gene: TRBD1
abundance: NA
j_gene: TRBJ2-2
len: 15
v_gene: TRBV6-5
CDR3aa: CASSYTTGGTGELFF
CDR3nt: TGTGCCAGCAGTTACACGACAGGGGGGACCGGGGAGCTGTTTTTT

d_gene: TRBD1
abundance: NA
j_gene: TRBJ1-6
len: 16
v_gene: TRBV7-3
CDR3aa: CASSLAGTGTNSPLHF
CDR3nt: TGTGCCAGCAGCTTAGCCGGGACAGGGACGAATTCACCCCTCCACTTT

d_gene: TRBD1
abundance: NA
j_gene: TRBJ2-7
len: 15
v_gene: TRBV2
CDR3aa: CASSVDRASTGEQYF
CDR3nt: TGTGCCAGCAGTGTGGACAGGGCGTCCACGGGGGAGCAGTACTTC

d_gene: NA
abundance: NA
j_gene: TRBJ1-2
len: 15
v_gene: TRBV12-5
CDR3aa: CASGFPRRGSHGYTF
CDR3nt: TGTGCTAGTGGTTTCCCCCGACGTGGGAGCCATGGCTACACCTTC

d_gene: TRBD1
abundance: NA
j_gene: TRBJ2-7
len: 16
v_gene: TRBV2
CDR3aa: CATSFYSSTGTYEQYF
CDR3nt: TGTGCCACCTCCTTCTACTCTTCGACAGGGACCTACGAGCAGTACTTC

d_gene: NA
abundance: NA
j_gene: TRBJ2-1
len: 12
v_gene: TRBV19
CDR3aa: CASSNSYNEQFF
CDR3nt: TGTGCCAGTAGTAACAGCTACAATGAGCAGTTCTTC

d_gene: NA
abundance: few
j_gene: TRBJ1-1
len: 15
v_gene: TRBV9
CDR3aa: CASGYLGPRNTEAFF
CDR3nt: TGTGCCAGCGGCTATCTTGGGCCACGGAACACTGAAGCTTTCTTT

d_gene: NA
abundance: few
j_gene: TRBJ2-7
len: 11
v_gene: TRBV10-3
CDR3aa: CAISPSGEQYF
CDR3nt: TGTGCCATCAGCCCATCGGGAGAGCAGTACTTC